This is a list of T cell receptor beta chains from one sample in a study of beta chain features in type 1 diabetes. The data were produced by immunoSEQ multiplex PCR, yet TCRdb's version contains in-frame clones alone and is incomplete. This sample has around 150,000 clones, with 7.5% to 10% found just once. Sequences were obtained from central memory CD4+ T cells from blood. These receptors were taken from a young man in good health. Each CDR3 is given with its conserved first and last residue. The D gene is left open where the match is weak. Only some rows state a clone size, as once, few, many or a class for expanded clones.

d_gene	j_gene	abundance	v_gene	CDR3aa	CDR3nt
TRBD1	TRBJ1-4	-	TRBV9	CASSVPGTGPEKLFF	TGTGCCAGCAGCGTCCCCGGGACAGGGCCAGAAAAACTGTTTTTT
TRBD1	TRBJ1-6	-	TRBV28	CASKLGQGISSPLHF	TGTGCCAGCAAACTAGGACAGGGGATAAGTTCACCCCTCCACTTT
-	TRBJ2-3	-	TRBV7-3	CASSPIPSADTQYF	TGTGCCAGCAGCCCCATACCGAGTGCAGATACGCAGTATTTT
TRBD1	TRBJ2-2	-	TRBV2	CASSGQGPNTGELFF	TGTGCCAGCAGTGGACAGGGACCGAACACCGGGGAGCTGTTTTTT
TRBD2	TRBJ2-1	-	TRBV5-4	CASSPGLAGGTPLYNEQFF	TGTGCCAGCAGCCCGGGACTAGCGGGGGGAACCCCACTATACAATGAGCAGTTCTTC
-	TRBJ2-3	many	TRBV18	CASSPTSGEDTQYF	TGTGCCAGCTCACCGACCTCGGGAGAAGATACGCAGTATTTT
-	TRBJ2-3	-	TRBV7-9	CASSPAGAGTDTQYF	TGTGCCAGCAGCCCAGCGGGCGCAGGCACAGATACGCAGTATTTT
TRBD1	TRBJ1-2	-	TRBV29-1	CSVEQGAGTVGYTF	TGCAGCGTTGAACAGGGGGCAGGTACGGTTGGCTACACCTTC
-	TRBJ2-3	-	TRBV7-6	CASSLGQGMTDTQYF	TGTGCCAGCAGCTTAGGCCAGGGGATGACAGATACGCAGTATTTT
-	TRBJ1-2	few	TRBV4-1	CASSQAPTPNYGYTF	TGCGCCAGCAGCCAAGCCCCCACTCCGAACTATGGCTACACCTTC
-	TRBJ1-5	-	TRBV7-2	CASSLEGRSSNQPQHF	TGTGCCAGCAGCTTGGAGGGACGAAGTAGCAATCAGCCCCAGCATTTT
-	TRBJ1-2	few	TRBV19	CASSIDLPNGYTF	TGTGCCAGTAGTATAGATCTACCCAATGGCTACACCTTC
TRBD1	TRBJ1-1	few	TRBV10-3	CAISEKGALTEAFF	TGTGCCATCAGTGAGAAGGGGGCCCTAACTGAAGCTTTCTTT
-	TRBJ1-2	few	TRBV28	CASSLSSYGYTF	TGTGCCAGCAGTTTATCCTCCTATGGCTACACCTTC
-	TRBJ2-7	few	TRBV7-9	CASSLGTGSYEQYF	TGTGCCAGCAGCTTAGGCACCGGCTCCTACGAGCAGTACTTC
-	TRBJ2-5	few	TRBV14	CASSQQGPETQYF	TGTGCCAGCAGCCAACAGGGGCCAGAGACCCAGTACTTC